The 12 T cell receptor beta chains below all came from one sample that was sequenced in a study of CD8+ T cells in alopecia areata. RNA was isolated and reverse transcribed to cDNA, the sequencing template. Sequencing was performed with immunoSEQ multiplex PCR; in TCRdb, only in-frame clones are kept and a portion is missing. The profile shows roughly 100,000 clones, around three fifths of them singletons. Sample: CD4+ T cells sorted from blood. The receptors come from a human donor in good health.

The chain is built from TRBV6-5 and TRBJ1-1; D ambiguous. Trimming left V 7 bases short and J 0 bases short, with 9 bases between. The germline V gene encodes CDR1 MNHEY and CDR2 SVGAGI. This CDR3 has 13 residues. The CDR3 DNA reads TGTGCCAGCAAATTCAGGTTGAACACTGAAGCTTTCTTT. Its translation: CASKFRLNTEAFF.

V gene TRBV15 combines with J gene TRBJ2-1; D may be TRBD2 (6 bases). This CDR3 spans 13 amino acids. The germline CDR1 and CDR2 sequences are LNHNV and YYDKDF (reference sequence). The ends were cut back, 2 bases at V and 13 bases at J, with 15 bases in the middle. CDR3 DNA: TGTGCCACCAGCAGAAAACCGCGGGACCTACAGTTCTTC. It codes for CATSRKPRDLQFF.

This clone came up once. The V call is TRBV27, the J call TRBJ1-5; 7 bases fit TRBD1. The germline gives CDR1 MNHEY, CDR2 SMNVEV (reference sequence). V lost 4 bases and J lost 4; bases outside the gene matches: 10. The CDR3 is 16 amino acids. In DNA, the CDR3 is TGTGCCAGCAGTTGGACAGGACAGCCGCCTAATCAGCCCCAGCATTTT. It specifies CASSWTGQPPNQPQHF.

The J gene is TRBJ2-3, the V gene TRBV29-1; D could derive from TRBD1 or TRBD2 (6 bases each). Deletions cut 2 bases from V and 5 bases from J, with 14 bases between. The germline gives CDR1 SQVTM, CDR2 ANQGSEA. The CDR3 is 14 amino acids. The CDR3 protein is CSVEPGGGGDTQYF. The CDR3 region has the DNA TGCAGCGTTGAACCCGGGGGCGGCGGAGATACGCAGTATTTT.

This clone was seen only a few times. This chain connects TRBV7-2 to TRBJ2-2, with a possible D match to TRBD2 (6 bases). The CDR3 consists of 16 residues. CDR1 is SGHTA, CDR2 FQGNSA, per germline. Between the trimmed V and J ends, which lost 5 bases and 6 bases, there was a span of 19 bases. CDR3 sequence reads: CASSQRAGGYAGELFF. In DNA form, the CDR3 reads TGTGCCAGCAGCCAAAGGGCCGGGGGATACGCCGGGGAGCTGTTTTTT.

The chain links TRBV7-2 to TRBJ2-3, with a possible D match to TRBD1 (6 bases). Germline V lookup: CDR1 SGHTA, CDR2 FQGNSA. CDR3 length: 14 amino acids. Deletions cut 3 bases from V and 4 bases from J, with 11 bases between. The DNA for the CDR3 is TGTGCCAGCAGCTTCACAGGGTTCGCAGATACGCAGTATTTT. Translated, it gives CASSFTGFADTQYF.

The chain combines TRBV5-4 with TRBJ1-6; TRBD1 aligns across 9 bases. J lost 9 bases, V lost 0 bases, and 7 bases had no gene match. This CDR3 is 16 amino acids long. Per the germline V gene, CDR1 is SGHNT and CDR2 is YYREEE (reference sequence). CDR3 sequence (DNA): TGTGCCAGCAGCTTGGCGGAGACAGGGGGATTTTCACCCCTCCACTTT. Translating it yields CASSLAETGGFSPLHF.

CDR3 nucleotide sequence: TGTGCCAGCAGTAAAGAAGTCACCGGGGAGCTGTTTTTT. It specifies CASSKEVTGELFF. The chain combines TRBV25-1 with TRBJ2-2, with D unclear. Germline CDR1 MGHDK, CDR2 SYGVNS. Between the trimmed V and J ends, which lost 5 bases and 4 bases, there was a span of 8 bases. This CDR3 region has 13 residues.

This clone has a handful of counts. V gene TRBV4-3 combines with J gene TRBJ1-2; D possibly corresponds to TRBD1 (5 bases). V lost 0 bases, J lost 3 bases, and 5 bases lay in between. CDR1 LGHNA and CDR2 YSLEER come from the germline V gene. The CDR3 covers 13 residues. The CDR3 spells CASSQDRDYGYTF. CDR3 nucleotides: TGCGCCAGCAGCCAAGACAGGGACTATGGCTACACCTTC.

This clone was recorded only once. CDR3 bases: TGTGCCAGCAGCATCTGGGACAAGCTCTACGAGCAGTACTTC. Protein sequence: CASSIWDKLYEQYF. V gene TRBV7-2 combines with J gene TRBJ2-7, with D perhaps matching TRBD1 (6 bases). Germline loops: CDR1 SGHTA, CDR2 FQGNSA. Trimming took off 5 bases at V and 3 bases at J, with 14 bases between the two ends. The CDR3 covers 14 residues.

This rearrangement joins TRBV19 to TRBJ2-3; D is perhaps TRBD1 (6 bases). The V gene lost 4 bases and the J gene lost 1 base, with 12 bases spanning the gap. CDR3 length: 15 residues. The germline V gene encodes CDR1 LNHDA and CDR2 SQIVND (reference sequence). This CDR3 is CASSTGTPRTDTQYF. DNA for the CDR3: TGTGCCAGTAGTACCGGGACACCCCGCACAGATACGCAGTATTTT.

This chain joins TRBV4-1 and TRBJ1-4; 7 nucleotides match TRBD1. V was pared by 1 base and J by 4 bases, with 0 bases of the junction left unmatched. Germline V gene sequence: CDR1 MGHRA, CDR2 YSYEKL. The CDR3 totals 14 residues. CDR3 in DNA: TGCGCCAGCAGCCAAGCAGGGGGTAATGAAAAACTGTTTTTT. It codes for CASSQAGGNEKLFF.